The present entry profiles one T cell receptor (beta chain) with its context. This specimen comes from a study of control samples from healthy donors and cancer patients. Using immunoSEQ multiplex PCR, the repertoire was profiled, and TCRdb retains in-frame clones only, with some absent. The repertoire holds 190,000 or so clones, with about 93% as singletons. V lost 0 bases and J 1 base, leaving 17 bases between the germline ends. The CDR3 is made up of 18 amino acids. Germline V gene lookup returns CDR1 SGHTA and CDR2 FQGNSA. Sequencing was performed on blood. The TCR sequence derives from a man between 18 and 29 years old in good health. The chain links TRBV7-2 to TRBJ2-3; D gene ambiguous. In nucleotides, the CDR3 is TGTGCCAGCAGCTTAGCTTTTTCCTTTTCGCTTGGCACAGATACGCAGTATTTT. It codes for CASSLAFSFSLGTDTQYF.